This T cell receptor beta chain was profiled in a study of memory CD4+ T cells and cytomegalovirus serostatus. The repertoire was sequenced with immunoSEQ multiplex PCR; TCRdb's copy has only in-frame clones and lacks some. The repertoire holds more than 35,000 clones, with 79% as singletons. Single viable CD3+CD4+CD8-CD45RO+ cells were sorted as the memory CD4+ T cells. Per germline, CDR1 SGHRS and CDR2 YFSETQ. The CDR3 spans 14 residues. V gave up 4 bases and J gave up 3 bases; unmatched junction bases: 4. Sequenced input: memory CD4+ T cells from blood. The TCR originated in an adult in good health and CMV-seropositive. The rearrangement links TRBV5-1 to TRBJ2-5; 9 positions agree with TRBD2. The CDR3 DNA is TGCGCCAGCAGCCCGGGACTAGCTAAAGAGACCCAGTACTTC. Protein: CASSPGLAKETQYF.